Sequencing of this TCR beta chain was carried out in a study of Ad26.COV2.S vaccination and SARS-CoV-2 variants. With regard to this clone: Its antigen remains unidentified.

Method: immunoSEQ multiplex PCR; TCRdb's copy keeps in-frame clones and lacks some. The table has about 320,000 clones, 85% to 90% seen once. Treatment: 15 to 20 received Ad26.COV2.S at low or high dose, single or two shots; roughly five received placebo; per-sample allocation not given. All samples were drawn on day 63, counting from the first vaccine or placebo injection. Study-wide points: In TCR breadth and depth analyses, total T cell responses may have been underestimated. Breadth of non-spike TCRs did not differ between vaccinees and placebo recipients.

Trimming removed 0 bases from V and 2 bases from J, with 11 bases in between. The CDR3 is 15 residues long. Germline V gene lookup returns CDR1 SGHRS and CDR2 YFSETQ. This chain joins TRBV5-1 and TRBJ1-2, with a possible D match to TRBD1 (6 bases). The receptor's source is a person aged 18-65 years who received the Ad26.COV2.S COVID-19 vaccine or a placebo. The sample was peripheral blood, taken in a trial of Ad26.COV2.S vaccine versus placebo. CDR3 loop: CASSLVQGRNYGYTF. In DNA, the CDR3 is TGCGCCAGCAGCTTGGTACAGGGCCGGAACTATGGCTACACCTTC.